This T cell receptor (beta chain) was recovered during a study of blood T cells in healthy people across ages. Using a J-beta primer mix together with a sample-barcoded 5' primer, a second PCR was run for roughly 6 to 11 cycles. Tags on each cDNA molecule came from a template-switch adaptor with 12 random nucleotides. Each CDR3 protein gets one entry after TCRdb re-called the 5' RACE reads with MiXCR. Among under 2 million distinct CDR3 sequences listed, almost 35% were seen once. The CDR3 loop spans 18 amino acids. Germline V gives CDR1 MGHRA, CDR2 YSYEKL. Deletions cut 1 base from V and 4 bases from J, with 22 bases between.

The sample comprised blood. This clonotype was sampled from a woman between 25 and 40 years old in good health. The chain carries TRBV4-1 and TRBJ1-2; TRBD1 might be the D (5 bases). CDR3 loop: CASSQGQGRRRVGYGYTF. The CDR3 nucleotides are TGCGCCAGCAGCCAAGGCCAGGGAAGGAGACGGGTTGGCTATGGCTACACCTTC.